The 17 T cell receptor beta chains reported below all come from one sample, sequenced in a study of OX40 agonist ivuxolimab in advanced cancers. Libraries were prepared by immunoSEQ multiplex PCR; TCRdb keeps only in-frame clonotypes and omits some of them. The sample lists approximately 68,000 clones, roughly 90% occurring once. Source: CD4+ or CD8+ T cells sorted from blood, taken in a trial of the OX40 agonist ivuxolimab. These receptors originate from an adult with an advanced solid tumor such as melanoma, head and neck, liver or kidney cancer.

The rearrangement links TRBV9 to TRBJ1-1, with 9 bases lining up with TRBD1. V lost 2 bases to trimming and J lost 3 bases; unmatched junction nucleotides: 8. Looked up from germline, CDR1 is SGDLS and CDR2 is YYNGEE. There are 16 residues in the CDR3. This chain's CDR3 is CASSVARDRADTEAFF. In nucleotides, the CDR3 is TGTGCCAGCAGCGTGGCACGGGACAGGGCTGACACTGAAGCTTTCTTT.

The chain carries TRBV7-9 and TRBJ2-3; 7 nucleotides line up with TRBD1. V gave up 2 bases and J gave up 3 bases; unmatched junction bases: 14. This CDR3 has 18 amino acids. Per germline, CDR1 SEHNR and CDR2 FQNEAQ (reference sequence). CDR3 amino acids: CASSLPHLTGDGTDTQYF. DNA of the CDR3: TGTGCCAGCAGCTTACCTCACCTCACAGGGGACGGGACAGATACGCAGTATTTT.

This sequence joins TRBV14 and TRBJ1-1, with D possibly TRBD1 on 5 matching bases. Between the trimmed V and J ends, which lost 1 base and 0 bases, there was a span of 15 bases. Germline V lookup: CDR1 SGHDN, CDR2 FVKESK. This CDR3 contains 17 residues. CDR3 sequence reads: CASSQGGLGGLNTEAFF. CDR3 bases: TGTGCCAGCAGCCAAGGGGGCCTGGGAGGGTTGAACACTGAAGCTTTCTTT.

The chain uses TRBV6-1 and TRBJ1-2; TRBD1 matches at 12 bases. V lost 7 bases to trimming and J lost 8 bases; unmatched junction nucleotides: 8. Per the germline V gene, CDR1 is MNHNS and CDR2 is SASEGT. The CDR3 runs to 14 residues. The CDR3 loop reads CASNSGTGGQGYTF. The CDR3 DNA reads as TGTGCCAGCAATTCCGGGACAGGGGGCCAAGGCTACACCTTC.

V usage is TRBV5-1 and J usage is TRBJ1-1; a weak D match, TRBD1 (6 bases). The CDR3 has 14 amino acids. Trimming left V 4 bases short and J 3 bases short, with 13 bases between. The germline V gene has CDR1 SGHRS and CDR2 YFSETQ. This CDR3 is CASSVSGGYTEAFF. CDR3 bases: TGCGCCAGCAGCGTCTCGGGGGGCTACACTGAAGCTTTCTTT.

The J gene is TRBJ2-1, the V gene TRBV19, with TRBD1 identical over 7 bases. The V gene's germline CDR1 is LNHDA and CDR2 SQIVND (reference sequence). The CDR3 is made up of 16 amino acids. The J segment lost 5 bases and the V segment lost 3 bases, leaving 10 bases of the junction unmatched. The CDR3 here is CASSMLVTGVNNEQFF. CDR3 in DNA: TGTGCCAGTAGTATGTTGGTTACAGGGGTCAACAATGAGCAGTTCTTC.

The J gene is TRBJ1-5, the V gene TRBV2; D might be TRBD1 (6 bases). Between the trimmed V and J ends, which lost 7 bases and 2 bases, there was a span of 9 bases. Looked up from germline, CDR1 is SNHLY and CDR2 is FYNNEI. CDR3 size: 13 residues. In DNA, the CDR3 is TGTGCCAGCATAGAGGGGGGCAATCAGCCCCAGCATTTT. This translates into CASIEGGNQPQHF.

CDR3 DNA sequence: TGTGCCACCAGACGGACAGGATCCTACGAGCAGTACTTC. Amino acids: CATRRTGSYEQYF. V gene TRBV15 combines with J gene TRBJ2-7; 7 bases line up with TRBD1. V lost 6 bases to trimming and J lost 1 base; unmatched junction nucleotides: 3. CDR3 length: 13 amino acids. Germline CDR1 reads LNHNV; CDR2 reads YYDKDF (reference sequence).

The J gene is TRBJ2-7, the V gene TRBV10-1, with TRBD2 as a possible D gene (6 bases). The germline V gene encodes CDR1 WNHNN and CDR2 SYGVQD (reference sequence). V was cut by 3 bases and J by 6 bases, with 12 bases left in between. This CDR3 contains 13 residues. The CDR3 DNA reads as TGCGCCAGCAGTGATCCCGGGCGGGGCGAGCAGTACTTC. It codes for CASSDPGRGEQYF.

The gene calls are TRBV6-5 and TRBJ1-2; tentatively, D is TRBD1 (6 bases). The germline CDR1 and CDR2 sequences are MNHEY and SVGAGI. CDR3 length equals 15 residues. Trimming left V 0 bases short and J 5 bases short, with 13 bases between. The CDR3, as DNA: TGTGCCAGCAGTTACTCCCTGACAGGACCGTATGGCTACACCTTC. Protein: CASSYSLTGPYGYTF.

The rearrangement uses TRBV6-5 and TRBJ2-1; D possibly corresponds to TRBD2 (5 bases). Germline V CDR1 and CDR2: MNHEY, SVGAGI. Deletions cut 6 bases from V and 0 bases from J, with 9 bases between. CDR3 length: 14 amino acids. The CDR3 loop is CASRLRDSYNEQFF. CDR3 DNA sequence: TGTGCCAGCAGACTCCGGGACTCCTACAATGAGCAGTTCTTC.

The V gene is TRBV6-6, the J gene TRBJ2-7, with 9 bases identical to TRBD1. This CDR3 is built from 13 residues. V trimming: 8 bases; J trimming: 6 bases; junction bases outside the gene matches: 8. Germline V gene sequence: CDR1 MNHNY, CDR2 SVGAGI (reference sequence). Here the CDR3 DNA reads TGTGCCAGCGGCCGGGACAGGGAAGGCGAGCAGTACTTC. Protein product: CASGRDREGEQYF.

This clone came up once. The gene calls are TRBV11-2 and TRBJ2-5; D call uncertain. Trimming removed 1 base at V and 8 bases at J, with 5 bases between. The CDR3 sequence is 11 residues long. CDR1 SGHAT and CDR2 FQNNGV come from the germline V gene. The CDR3 nucleotides read TGTGCCAGCAGCTTAGGAGCTACCCAGTACTTC. This sequence encodes CASSLGATQYF.

The chain uses TRBV13 and TRBJ1-2; a possible D gene is TRBD1 (6 bases). The germline V gene has CDR1 PRHDT and CDR2 FYEKMQ (reference sequence). V was clipped by 5 bases and J by 4 bases, with 20 bases between them. The CDR3 is made up of 16 amino acids. Here the CDR3 DNA reads TGTGCCAGCAGCCCCCTGGACAGCACACCTACCTATGGCTACACCTTC. Encoded protein: CASSPLDSTPTYGYTF.

The chain joins TRBV5-1 to TRBJ1-1; D unclear. Germline V gene sequence: CDR1 SGHRS, CDR2 YFSETQ. Deletions cut 4 bases from V and 3 bases from J, with 19 bases between. The CDR3 is 16 residues long. The CDR3 nucleotides read TGCGCCAGCAGCCCGCCCCCCGGTTGGGAAGACACTGAAGCTTTCTTT. Its protein product is CASSPPPGWEDTEAFF.

This chain uses TRBV14 with TRBJ2-1; D gene ambiguous. Trimming cost V 0 bases and J 2 bases, with 5 bases left between them. Germline V gene lookup returns CDR1 SGHDN and CDR2 FVKESK. The CDR3 runs to 14 residues. In DNA, the CDR3 is TGTGCCAGCAGCCAAGAAGGGACCTACAATGAGCAGTTCTTC. Its protein is CASSQEGTYNEQFF.

CDR3 in DNA: TGCGCCAGCAGCTTTAACGTGAACCGTAATTCACCCCTCCACTTT. Its translation: CASSFNVNRNSPLHF. This chain uses TRBV4-1 with TRBJ1-6, with D unclear. The CDR3 is made up of 15 amino acids. V was shortened by 5 bases and J by 6 bases, with 14 bases between the two germline ends. Germline loops: CDR1 MGHRA, CDR2 YSYEKL.